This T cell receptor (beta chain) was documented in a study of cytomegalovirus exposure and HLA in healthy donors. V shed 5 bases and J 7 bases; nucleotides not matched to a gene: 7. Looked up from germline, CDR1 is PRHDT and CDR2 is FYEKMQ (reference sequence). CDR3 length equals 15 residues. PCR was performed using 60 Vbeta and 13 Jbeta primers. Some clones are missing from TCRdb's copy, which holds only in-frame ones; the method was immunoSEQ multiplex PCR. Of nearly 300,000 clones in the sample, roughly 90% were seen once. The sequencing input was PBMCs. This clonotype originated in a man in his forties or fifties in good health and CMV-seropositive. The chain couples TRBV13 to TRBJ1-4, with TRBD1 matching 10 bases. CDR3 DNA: TGTGCCAGCAGCCACCGGGACAGGGGCGGTGAAAAACTGTTTTTT. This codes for CASSHRDRGGEKLFF.